These T cell receptor beta chains were read from a single sample in a study of blood T cell repertoires in COVID-19. Sequencing used immunoSEQ multiplex PCR; TCRdb keeps in-frame clones, though not all of them. The repertoire consists of about 62,000 clones, with around 91% occurring once and the leading ten covering more than 15%. The sequenced material came from peripheral blood. The receptors come from a woman in her sixties with COVID-19, enrolled during active disease. The CDR3 runs from the conserved cysteine through the conserved F or W. D genes are given only for firm matches. Rows may omit the clone size; those that give it use once, few, many or a size class.

D gene,J gene,V gene,clone size,CDR3 DNA,CDR3 protein
.,TRBJ1-5,TRBV2,.,TGTGCCAGCAGCGCCGATACTTCGAATCAGCCCCAGCATTTT,CASSADTSNQPQHF
.,TRBJ1-6,TRBV19,.,TGTGCCAGTAGTATTGGGGGCGCGCCCCTCCACTTT,CASSIGGAPLHF
TRBD2,TRBJ2-3,TRBV7-3,.,TGTGCCAGCAGCTCGGGAGGAGTCACAGATACGCAGTATTTT,CASSSGGVTDTQYF
.,TRBJ1-5,TRBV7-8,once,TGTGCCAGCAGCCCGCCGGGACATGGACGTCAGCCCCAGCATTTT,CASSPPGHGRQPQHF
TRBD1,TRBJ1-5,TRBV27,.,TGTGCCAGCAGCTCGGGACAGGGGATTCGGAATCAGCCCCAGCATTTT,CASSSGQGIRNQPQHF
TRBD2,TRBJ2-3,TRBV11-2,.,TGTGCCAGCAGCCACAGCGGGGAATTTAGCACAGATACGCAGTATTTT,CASSHSGEFSTDTQYF
TRBD1,TRBJ1-5,TRBV6-2/TRBV6-3,.,TGTGCCAGCAGTTATACGACAGGGAATCAGCCCCAGCATTTT,CASSYTTGNQPQHF
TRBD1,TRBJ2-7,TRBV12-5,.,TGTGCTAGTGGTTTGACAGGGGGCTATCCCTACGAGCAGTACTTC,CASGLTGGYPYEQYF
.,TRBJ2-2,TRBV10-2,.,TGCGCCAGCAGGGCAGGGGCAGAGGGGGAGCTGTTTTTT,CASRAGAEGELFF
.,TRBJ1-1,TRBV19,.,TGCCTTACGAAAGGGGGTATAAACACTGAAGCTTTCTTT,CLTKGGINTEAFF
TRBD1,TRBJ1-5,TRBV2,few,TGTGCCAGCTGCGGAGGGACAGGGATGCAGCCCCAGCATTTT,CASCGGTGMQPQHF
.,TRBJ1-1,TRBV6-2/TRBV6-3,.,TGTGCCAGCAGTTACCCCAGATTTGAAGCTTTCTTT,CASSYPRFEAFF
.,TRBJ2-7,TRBV7-2,.,TGTGCCAGCAGCTTGACAGGTAGCCCCTACGAGCAGTACTTC,CASSLTGSPYEQYF
TRBD1,TRBJ1-1,TRBV6-2/TRBV6-3,.,TGTGCCAGCAGTTATACAGGGGGTGAAGCTTTCTTT,CASSYTGGEAFF
.,TRBJ1-1,TRBV11-2,.,TGTGCCAGCAGCTTCAGTACAGACACTGAAGCTTTCTTT,CASSFSTDTEAFF
TRBD2,TRBJ2-3,TRBV6-4,.,TGTGCCAGCAGTGAGGGGACTACACCAGATACGCAGTATTTT,CASSEGTTPDTQYF
.,TRBJ2-5,TRBV7-2,.,TGTGCCAGCAGCTTAGGGGCAGAGACCCAGTACTTC,CASSLGAETQYF
.,TRBJ1-5,TRBV24-1,.,TGTGCCACCAGTGTTAGACAGCACCTTTCGGGTGGCAATCAGCCCCAGCATTTT,CATSVRQHLSGGNQPQHF
.,TRBJ2-5,TRBV5-4,few,TGTGCCAGCAGCCCGGCGGCGGGGCGGTCAGAGACCCAGTACTTC,CASSPAAGRSETQYF
TRBD1,TRBJ1-2,TRBV30,.,TGTGCCTGGACAGGGACAGGGGTTGGTGGCTACACCTTC,CAWTGTGVGGYTF
TRBD1,TRBJ2-1,TRBV15,once,TGTGCCACCTGCCCGGACAGGGAATGGAATGAGCAGTTCTTC,CATCPDREWNEQFF
TRBD1,TRBJ1-1,TRBV5-4,.,TGTGCCAGCAGTCCCCGGACAGGGGAAAACACTGAAGCTTTCTTT,CASSPRTGENTEAFF
TRBD2,TRBJ2-7,TRBV5-4,.,TGTGCCAGCAGCCCGGGACTAGCGGGAGAGTGGGCCTACGAGCAGTACTTC,CASSPGLAGEWAYEQYF
.,TRBJ1-1,TRBV3-1/TRBV3-2,once,TGTGCCAGCAGCCACGAGTTCGGGAGGGGGAGAGCTTTCTTT,CASSHEFGRGRAFF
.,TRBJ1-1,TRBV10-3,.,TGTGCCATCAGTGAGACCCACTTATATGAAGCTTTCTTT,CAISETHLYEAFF
.,TRBJ1-4,TRBV6-5,.,TGTGCCAGCAGTTACGGTATCGAGACAACTAATGAAAAACTGTTTTTT,CASSYGIETTNEKLFF
.,TRBJ1-2,TRBV6-2/TRBV6-3,.,TGTGCCAGCAGTTACTCCCGGGGAAACTATGGCTACACCTTC,CASSYSRGNYGYTF
TRBD2,TRBJ2-2,TRBV5-5,.,TGTGCCAGCAGCCCCATAGCGGGACCCGCCGGGGAGCTGTTTTTT,CASSPIAGPAGELFF
TRBD2,TRBJ2-5,TRBV13,.,TGTGCCAGCAGCCCTGGGGCTAGCGGGAGCCGAGAGACCCAGTACTTC,CASSPGASGSRETQYF
.,TRBJ2-3,TRBV4-2,.,TGTGCCAGCAGCCAAGATCCCGGTAGAGAAATTGGAGATACGCAGTATTTT,CASSQDPGREIGDTQYF
.,TRBJ2-6,TRBV4-3,.,TGCGCCAGCAGCCAACGGGCAGGGGTTGGGGCCAACGTCCTGACTTTC,CASSQRAGVGANVLTF
.,TRBJ1-2,TRBV12-3/TRBV12-4,once,TGTGCCAGCAGCGCCAGGGTAGCCGGCTACACCTTC,CASSARVAGYTF
.,TRBJ2-5,TRBV29-1,.,TGCAGCGTTGAAGAACTGGCAGGGCAAGAGACCCAGTACTTC,CSVEELAGQETQYF
.,TRBJ1-5,TRBV5-1,.,TGCGCCAGCAGCTTGGCCGTTGGCACCAATCAGCCCCAGCATTTT,CASSLAVGTNQPQHF
TRBD2,TRBJ2-3,TRBV27,.,TGTGCCAGCAGTCCAACCGGGACTAGGACCACAGATACGCAGTATTTT,CASSPTGTRTTDTQYF
.,TRBJ2-7,TRBV6-5,.,TGTGCCAGCAGTAACGGACAAGGCTACGAGCAGTACTTC,CASSNGQGYEQYF
.,TRBJ1-4,TRBV19,.,TGTGCCAGTAGTCCTAGTATCCCAACTAATGAAAAACTGTTTTTT,CASSPSIPTNEKLFF
.,TRBJ2-5,TRBV28,.,TGTGCCAGCAGTCCGCCGGGACCCAGGGGCCAAGAGACCCAGTACTTC,CASSPPGPRGQETQYF
TRBD1,TRBJ1-2,TRBV7-2,.,TGTGCCAGCAGCCGTCAGGACAGGGGCAGTGGCTACACCTTC,CASSRQDRGSGYTF
.,TRBJ1-1,TRBV5-1,.,TGCGCCAGCAGGCCGGGCGGGCCTGGCACTGAAGCTTTCTTT,CASRPGGPGTEAFF
TRBD1,TRBJ2-3,TRBV7-9,.,TGTGCCAGCAGCCGCCGGACAGGAACGGCAGATACGCAGTATTTT,CASSRRTGTADTQYF
.,TRBJ2-7,TRBV9,.,TGTGCCAGCAGCGTAGGGCTAGCGACCACCTACGAGCAGTACTTC,CASSVGLATTYEQYF
TRBD1,TRBJ2-7,TRBV18,.,TGTGCCAGCTCAGTCGGACAGGGGCGGACCTACGAGCAGTACTTC,CASSVGQGRTYEQYF
.,TRBJ2-6,TRBV7-3,.,TGTGCCAGCAGCCGCGACTCTGGGGCCAACGTCCTGACTTTC,CASSRDSGANVLTF
.,TRBJ1-2,TRBV5-1,.,TGCGCCAGCCGCGGAGCTAACTATGGCTACACCTTC,CASRGANYGYTF
.,TRBJ2-2,TRBV27,once,TGTGCCAGCAGACTACAGGGATTGAACACCGGGGAGCTGTTTTTT,CASRLQGLNTGELFF
TRBD2,TRBJ2-2,TRBV10-3,.,TGTGCCACCCTCACTAGCGGGAACACCGGGGAGCTGTTTTTT,CATLTSGNTGELFF
TRBD1,TRBJ1-2,TRBV6-5,.,TGTGCCAGCAGACGGACAGGGGGCTTTGGCTACACCTTC,CASRRTGGFGYTF
.,TRBJ2-3,TRBV6-6,.,TGTGCCAGCAGTGTACAGGGTAATTCAGATACGCAGTATTTT,CASSVQGNSDTQYF
.,TRBJ1-5,TRBV27,.,TGTGCCAGCAGTCCGCATGGGGGGGCTAGCAATCAGCCCCAGCATTTT,CASSPHGGASNQPQHF
.,TRBJ1-1,TRBV11-2,.,TGTGCCAGCAGCTTAGGACGGGACACCCGGGACACTGAAGCTTTCTTT,CASSLGRDTRDTEAFF
.,TRBJ1-2,TRBV7-2,.,TGTGCCAGCAGCTTCTCGGGGTCTAACTATGGCTACACCTTC,CASSFSGSNYGYTF
.,TRBJ1-4,TRBV7-2,.,TGTGCCAGCAGCTTATTTCAAGTCGGTGAAAAACTGTTTTTT,CASSLFQVGEKLFF
.,TRBJ1-6,TRBV19,.,TGTGCCAGTAGGCGGGCGGTCTCCTATAATTCACCCCTCCACTTT,CASRRAVSYNSPLHF
TRBD2,TRBJ2-7,TRBV5-1,.,TGCGCCAGCAGCTTCCCTGGACTAGCGGGAGGCGAGCAGTACTTC,CASSFPGLAGGEQYF